This section outlines one T cell receptor beta chain sequence together with its context. Its target is unknown. One end of the junction does not line up with germline, which may come from a read error. These data belong to a study of T cells after yellow fever vaccination. MiXCR, run by TCRdb on the 5' RACE reads, gives a single entry per CDR3 protein. The data contain some 340,000 distinct CDR3 sequences, over 4% of them seen just once; the ten biggest clones take up about 22%. Study outcomes and limitations: Repertoires sorted by FACS could include abundant clonotypes that are contaminants from the bulk population.

The TCR originated in a man aged 18 to 35 who received the YFV17D yellow fever vaccine. The sequencing here drew on PBMCs, taken 5 days after the yellow fever booster vaccination.

CDR3 sequence reads: CSARGLVAGGVKNIQYF. CDR3 DNA: TGCAGTGCCAGAGGGCTTGTAGCAGGGGGCGTCAAAAACATTCAGTACTTC. This chain connects TRBV20-1 to TRBJ2-4; TRBD1 agrees at 8 bases. In germline, CDR1 is DFQATT, CDR2 SNEGSKA (reference sequence). The CDR3 covers 17 residues.